The 23 T cell receptor beta chains presented below share a single source sample, sequenced in a study of shared clonotypes between healthy human individuals. Profiled with immunoSEQ multiplex PCR; TCRdb holds only in-frame clones, not every one. The sample yields about 1 million clones, about 84% seen once. The specimen was memory CD4+ T cells from PBMCs. Described subset: CD45RA-negative fraction. The receptors originated from a man aged 18 to 29 in good health. Some clones in this sample may be carry-over from other donors' samples.

The chain carries TRBV7-2 and TRBJ1-1, with D hard to call. CDR1 SGHTA and CDR2 FQGNSA come from the germline V gene. The CDR3 runs 14 residues. Trimming left V 4 bases short and J 1 base short, with 10 bases between. CDR3 sequence (DNA): TGTGCCAGCAGCTCCCGGTTTGGGAACACTGAAGCTTTCTTT. Its protein product is CASSSRFGNTEAFF.

This clone was seen a few times. This chain uses TRBV14 with TRBJ1-1; TRBD1 matches at 8 bases. Trimming cost V 5 bases and J 4 bases; bases outside gene matches: 6. The CDR3 contains 14 residues. In germline, CDR1 is SGHDN, CDR2 FVKESK. The CDR3 region has the DNA TGTGCCAGCAGCACCCACAGGGGGAGCACTGAAGCTTTCTTT. Amino acids: CASSTHRGSTEAFF. The complete variable domain, with remaining parts taken from reference TRBV14 and TRBJ1-1, reads EAGVTQFPSHSVIEKGQTVTLRCDPISGHDNLYWYRRVMGKEIKFLLHFVKESKQDESGMPNNRFLAERTGGTYSTLKVQPAELEDSGVYFCASSTHRGSTEAFFGQGTRLTVV.

This clone occurred once. The chain recombines TRBV30 with TRBJ2-1, with TRBD2 as a possible D gene (6 bases). Germline assignment: CDR1 GTSNPN and CDR2 SVGIG (reference sequence). V was shortened by 3 bases and J by 4 bases, with 22 bases between the two germline ends. The CDR3 runs to 17 residues. The CDR3 DNA is TGTGCCTGGAGGGCCCCGGGACTGAACGAGATTTACAATGAGCAGTTCTTC. This codes for CAWRAPGLNEIYNEQFF. The whole variable domain, filled in from reference TRBV30 and TRBJ2-1, reads SQTIHQWPATLVQPVGSPLSLECTVEGTSNPNLYWYRQAAGRGLQLLFYSVGIGQISSEVPQNLSASRPQDRQFILSSKKLLLSDSGFYLCAWRAPGLNEIYNEQFFGPGTRLTVL.

The V and J genes are TRBV4-1 and TRBJ2-2, with unresolved D. The germline V gene has CDR1 MGHRA and CDR2 YSYEKL. Deletions cut 3 bases from V and 7 bases from J, with 18 bases between. This CDR3 region has 16 residues. The CDR3 region is CASSQAPRVPGGELFF. The CDR3 nucleotides are TGCGCCAGCAGCCAGGCACCCCGAGTACCTGGCGGGGAGCTGTTTTTT.

This CDR3 is CASSPQTGRETQYF. The CDR3, as DNA: TGTGCCAGCAGCCCCCAGACAGGGAGGGAGACCCAGTACTTC. The rearrangement uses TRBV9 and TRBJ2-5, with D possibly matching TRBD1 (7 bases). This CDR3 has 14 residues. Trimming pared 4 bases from V and 5 bases from J, leaving 15 bases between. The germline gives CDR1 SGDLS, CDR2 YYNGEE.

This chain joins TRBV19 and TRBJ1-3, with unresolved D. Germline V gene lookup returns CDR1 LNHDA and CDR2 SQIVND (reference sequence). There are 15 residues in the CDR3. V was clipped by 3 bases and J by 0 bases, with 9 bases between them. In nucleotides, the CDR3 is TGTGCCAGTAGTATTATTCGGAGCTCTGGAAACACCATATATTTT. It is translated as CASSIIRSSGNTIYF.

This chain links TRBV28 with TRBJ1-2; no definite D call. There are 12 residues in the CDR3. Germline CDR1 MDHEN, CDR2 SYDVKM. As DNA, the CDR3 is TGTGCGACCACCCCCACTAACTATGGCTACACCTTC. As protein: CATTPTNYGYTF.

A remark on this clone: A clone one base away is much larger, so this may be a read error. The CDR3 coding sequence is TGCGCCAGCAGCTTGGAATCCTACGAGCAGTACTTC. This codes for CASSLESYEQYF. This chain joins TRBV5-1 and TRBJ2-7; D remains ambiguous. This CDR3 spans 12 amino acids. Germline-derived CDR1 and CDR2 are SGHRS and YFSETQ. Trimming took 0 bases from V and 1 from J, leaving 2 bases between them.

This chain uses TRBV7-9 with TRBJ1-2; 7 bases are shared with TRBD1. This CDR3 comprises 15 residues. The germline V gene encodes CDR1 SEHNR and CDR2 FQNEAQ (reference sequence). Germline trimming cut 1 base from V and 1 base from J; bases unmatched to any gene: 3. The CDR3 sequence: CASSLGDRSNYGYTF. CDR3 nucleotides: TGTGCCAGCAGCTTAGGGGACAGAAGTAACTATGGCTACACCTTC.

The V gene is TRBV28, the J gene TRBJ2-7, with D maybe TRBD1 (5 bases). Trimming removed 5 bases at V and 2 bases at J, with 10 bases between. This CDR3 region has 13 residues. Per germline, CDR1 MDHEN and CDR2 SYDVKM. Here the CDR3 reads CASSMAGTYEQYF. CDR3 DNA: TGTGCCAGCAGTATGGCAGGGACCTACGAGCAGTACTTC.

V usage is TRBV5-1 and J usage is TRBJ2-1; TRBD1 might be the D (5 bases). The CDR3 has 14 residues. Between the trimmed V and J ends, which lost 5 bases and 9 bases, there was a span of 18 bases. The germline V gene has CDR1 SGHRS and CDR2 YFSETQ. The CDR3 is CASSPLSGYVEQFF. CDR3 in DNA: TGCGCCAGCAGTCCTCTTTCAGGGTATGTTGAGCAGTTCTTC.

The chain has TRBV11-2 and TRBJ2-4; TRBD2 might be the D (6 bases). From germline, CDR1 is SGHAT and CDR2 FQNNGV. The V and J ends lost 5 bases and 3 bases respectively, with 14 bases between them. This CDR3 region has 15 residues. CDR3 protein: CASSQGGRNKNIQYF. In DNA, the CDR3 is TGTGCCAGCAGCCAGGGTGGGAGGAACAAAAACATTCAGTACTTC.

The chain has TRBV2 and TRBJ2-5; D is ambiguous. The germline V gene encodes CDR1 SNHLY and CDR2 FYNNEI. V lost 4 bases, J lost 5 bases, and 11 bases lay in between. The CDR3 extends over 13 amino acids. The CDR3 sequence is CASSVGRWETQYF. The CDR3 DNA reads TGTGCCAGCAGTGTAGGTAGATGGGAGACCCAGTACTTC.

The J gene is TRBJ1-3, the V gene TRBV11-2, with D possibly being TRBD1 (5 bases). Germline loops: CDR1 SGHAT, CDR2 FQNNGV. Trimming took off 3 bases at V and 5 bases at J, with 20 bases between the two ends. There are 17 residues in the CDR3. CDR3 sequence: CASSFTPMGQGRNTIYF. In nucleotides, the CDR3 is TGTGCCAGCAGCTTCACGCCTATGGGGCAGGGCCGAAACACCATATATTTT. Looking up the rest from reference TRBV11-2 and TRBJ1-3 gives the full variable domain: EAGVAQSPRYKIIEKRQSVAFWCNPISGHATLYWYQQILGQGPKLLIQFQNNGVVDDSQLPKDRFSAERLKGVDSTLKIQPAKLEDSAVYLCASSFTPMGQGRNTIYFGEGSWLTVV.

The CDR3 DNA follows: TGCGCCAGCAGCTTGCCTAGCCTACCCGAGTCAGATACGCAGTATTTT. It is translated as CASSLPSLPESDTQYF. The gene calls are TRBV5-1 and TRBJ2-3, with D possibly being TRBD2 (5 bases). The V gene lost 1 base and the J gene lost 4 bases, with 16 bases spanning the gap. The CDR3 is 16 amino acids. Looked up from germline, CDR1 is SGHRS and CDR2 is YFSETQ.

The gene calls are TRBV27 and TRBJ2-7; 7 bases line up with TRBD1. CDR1 is MNHEY and CDR2 is SMNVEV in the germline V gene (reference sequence). Trimming at V came to 5 bases and at J to 1 base, leaving 2 bases not matched to a gene. The CDR3 loop spans 13 amino acids. The CDR3 DNA follows: TGTGCCAGCAGTCGGACAGGATCCTACGAGCAGTACTTC. Translating it yields CASSRTGSYEQYF.

Details on this clone: The same CDR3 can be traced to other DNA sequences in this sample. The chain carries TRBV9 and TRBJ2-3, with D maybe TRBD1 (6 bases). Trimming shortened V by 3 bases and J by 0 bases, and 8 bases separated the two germline ends. This CDR3 region has 14 residues. The germline V gene has CDR1 SGDLS and CDR2 YYNGEE. CDR3 bases: TGTGCCAGCAGCGACCAGGGGAGCACAGATACGCAGTATTTT. Translating it yields CASSDQGSTDTQYF.

In this sample, this clone turned up a few times. The chain carries TRBV7-2 and TRBJ1-1, with D unresolved. Germline V gene data show CDR1 as SGHTA and CDR2 as FQGNSA. The CDR3 has 14 amino acids. V was clipped by 5 bases and J by 3 bases, with 13 bases between them. This CDR3 reads CASSGSTGYTEAFF. CDR3 coding DNA: TGTGCCAGCAGCGGATCTACGGGGTACACTGAAGCTTTCTTT.

This clone has only one observation. This sequence joins TRBV5-1 and TRBJ2-7; D not certain. Germline assignment: CDR1 SGHRS and CDR2 YFSETQ. V dropped 0 bases and J dropped 6 bases, with 16 bases sitting between them. This CDR3 contains 15 residues. The chain's CDR3 is CASSLGGVGFGEQYF. CDR3 in DNA: TGCGCCAGCAGCTTGGGTGGGGTAGGGTTCGGCGAGCAGTACTTC.

The chain combines TRBV30 with TRBJ1-5; D is undetermined. The CDR3 contains 14 residues. V was clipped by 0 bases and J by 5 bases, with 11 bases between them. Germline assignment: CDR1 GTSNPN and CDR2 SVGIG (reference sequence). The CDR3 nucleotides read TGTGCCTGGAGTGTATCGGGCAGCCATCAGCCCCAGCATTTT. Translated: CAWSVSGSHQPQHF.

This chain uses TRBV7-2 with TRBJ2-7; D unclear. This CDR3 has 12 residues. V was cut by 5 bases and J by 9 bases, with 14 bases left in between. Germline-derived CDR1 and CDR2 are SGHTA and FQGNSA. CDR3 nucleotides: TGTGCCAGCAGCGTCCCCCTGGGTAGGCAGTACTTC. It translates to CASSVPLGRQYF. The entire variable domain, with the rest obtained from reference TRBV7-2 and TRBJ2-7, is as follows: GAGVSQSPSNKVTEKGKDVELRCDPISGHTALYWYRQSLGQGLEFLIYFQGNSAPDKSGLPSDRFSAERTGGSVSTLTIQRTQQEDSAVYLCASSVPLGRQYFGPGTRLTVT.

This clone showed up just once. The gene calls are TRBV9 and TRBJ2-1, with 16 bases lining up with TRBD2. Germline loops: CDR1 SGDLS, CDR2 YYNGEE. The trim removed 0 bases at V and 9 bases at J, leaving 3 bases unmatched. The CDR3 contains 16 residues. CDR3 protein: CASSVEGLAGGSEQFF. The CDR3 DNA sequence: TGTGCCAGCAGCGTAGAGGGACTAGCGGGGGGGAGTGAGCAGTTCTTC.

The V and J genes are TRBV6-5 and TRBJ2-5; D is unclear. V lost 4 bases and J 3 bases, leaving 6 bases between the germline ends. This CDR3 has 12 residues. The germline V gene has CDR1 MNHEY and CDR2 SVGAGI. The CDR3 reads CASSLGKETQYF. The CDR3, as DNA: TGTGCCAGCAGTTTAGGGAAAGAGACCCAGTACTTC.